The 32 T cell receptor beta chains below all came from one sample that was sequenced in a study of blood T cell repertoires in COVID-19 (dated by TCRdb to the early 2020s). Libraries came from the immunoSEQ multiplex PCR assay. In TCRdb, the immuneACCESS table is reduced to in-frame sequences with V and J assigned. These tables do not hold every clone; where another copy was compared, an unresolved V gene accounts for under half, and the others remain unexplained. This sample has roughly 250,000 clones in its table, and roughly nine tenths of those were observed once. The top ten clones comprise 2.4% of the sample. The sample comprised PBMCs or T cells enriched from blood (not recorded which). The receptors were gathered from a woman aged 18-35 years who had recovered from COVID-19.

This rearrangement joins TRBV2 to TRBJ2-1; 12 bases match TRBD1. The CDR3 extends over 16 amino acids. Germline loops: CDR1 SNHLY, CDR2 FYNNEI. V lost 7 bases and J lost 0; bases outside the gene matches: 4. Written as DNA, the CDR3 is TGTGCCAGCAAAAGGGACAGGGGGCGCTCCTACAATGAGCAGTTCTTC. Translated: CASKRDRGRSYNEQFF.

The chain is built from TRBV4-2 and TRBJ2-2; 15 bases align to TRBD2. CDR3 length: 17 amino acids. Germline CDR1 reads LGHNA; CDR2 reads YNFKEQ. J gave up 6 bases and V 3 bases, and 5 bases lay outside the gene matches. CDR3 amino acids: CASSQGLAGGTAGELFF. CDR3 bases: TGTGCCAGCAGCCAGGGACTAGCGGGGGGAACGGCCGGGGAGCTGTTTTTT.

The chain couples TRBV5-1 to TRBJ1-1, with D perhaps matching TRBD1 (5 bases). V was clipped by 1 base and J by 2 bases, with 9 bases between them. The germline V gene has CDR1 SGHRS and CDR2 YFSETQ. The CDR3 is 14 amino acids. The CDR3 loop reads CASSLKGLNTEAFF. CDR3 coding DNA: TGCGCCAGCAGCTTGAAGGGGCTCAACACTGAAGCTTTCTTT.

The rearrangement uses TRBV2 and TRBJ1-5; D uncertain. In germline, CDR1 is SNHLY, CDR2 FYNNEI. Trimming cost V 3 bases and J 3 bases, with 9 bases left between them. The CDR3 totals 14 residues. CDR3 nucleotide sequence: TGTGCCAGCAGTGAGTGGCAGGACAATCAGCCCCAGCATTTT. It is translated as CASSEWQDNQPQHF.

The chain has TRBV28 and TRBJ2-7; TRBD1 agrees at 9 bases. Germline CDR1 MDHEN, CDR2 SYDVKM. This CDR3 contains 14 residues. Trimming at V came to 6 bases and at J to 5 bases, leaving 8 bases not matched to a gene. CDR3 nucleotides: TGTGCCAGCAGCCCGGACAGGGGTGACGACGAGCAGTACTTC. It is translated as CASSPDRGDDEQYF.

J is TRBJ2-5 and V is TRBV6-5, with TRBD1 matching over 7 bases. CDR3 size: 11 residues. CDR1 is MNHEY and CDR2 is SVGAGI in the germline V gene. V gave up 10 bases and J gave up 2 bases; unmatched junction bases: 1. CDR3 sequence reads: CATGQQETQYF. CDR3 in DNA: TGTGCCACGGGACAGCAAGAGACCCAGTACTTC.

The V call is TRBV30, the J call TRBJ2-7; TRBD1 aligns across 7 bases. Germline-derived CDR1 and CDR2 are GTSNPN and SVGIG (reference sequence). The CDR3 runs to 13 residues. V was pared by 6 bases and J by 5 bases, with 10 bases of the junction left unmatched. This CDR3 is CACPGVDRDEQYF. CDR3 coding DNA: TGTGCCTGCCCTGGGGTTGACAGGGACGAGCAGTACTTC. Full variable domain (missing parts from reference TRBV30 and TRBJ2-7): SQTIHQWPATLVQPVGSPLSLECTVEGTSNPNLYWYRQAAGRGLQLLFYSVGIGQISSEVPQNLSASRPQDRQFILSSKKLLLSDSGFYLCACPGVDRDEQYFGPGTRLTVT.

The sample holds one count of this clone. The sample has other DNA sequences that encode this CDR3 too. J is TRBJ1-2 and V is TRBV27; the match to TRBD1 covers 10 bases. V was pared by 6 bases and J by 4 bases, with 5 bases of the junction left unmatched. The CDR3 length is 14 residues. CDR1 is MNHEY and CDR2 is SMNVEV in the germline V gene (reference sequence). In DNA form, the CDR3 reads TGTGCCAGCAGCCCGACAGGGGGCAGCTATGGCTACACCTTC. Translated, it gives CASSPTGGSYGYTF.

The chain couples TRBV5-8 to TRBJ1-5, with D possibly matching TRBD1 (5 bases). This CDR3 spans 16 amino acids. Germline CDR1 reads SGHTS; CDR2 reads YDEGEE. The ends were cut back, 5 bases at V and 3 bases at J, with 18 bases in the middle. CDR3 in amino acids: CASRSRGDGDNQPQHF. CDR3 DNA: TGTGCCAGCAGGTCCCGGGGGGACGGTGACAATCAGCCCCAGCATTTT.

This sequence joins TRBV19 and TRBJ1-2; D not resolved. V shed 2 bases and J shed 1 base, with 5 bases lying between them. Germline V gives CDR1 LNHDA, CDR2 SQIVND (reference sequence). This CDR3 region has 13 residues. The CDR3 here is CASSISLNYGYTF. CDR3 DNA sequence: TGTGCCAGTAGTATAAGCCTTAACTATGGCTACACCTTC.

The gene calls are TRBV5-4 and TRBJ1-1; D uncertain. Germline V gene sequence: CDR1 SGHNT, CDR2 YYREEE (reference sequence). The CDR3 contains 13 residues. V was pared by 1 base and J by 1 base, with 5 bases between. This CDR3 is CASSLIQNTEAFF. CDR3 bases: TGTGCCAGCAGCTTGATCCAGAACACTGAAGCTTTCTTT.

The rearrangement uses TRBV30 and TRBJ1-2; the match to TRBD1 covers 8 bases. Germline V lookup: CDR1 GTSNPN, CDR2 SVGIG (reference sequence). This CDR3 region has 14 residues. After removal of 0 bases from V and 4 bases from J, the junction contained 4 bases not matched to a gene. CDR3 nucleotide sequence: TGTGCCTGGAGTGTCACAGGGGGAAGCTATGGCTACACCTTC. Translated: CAWSVTGGSYGYTF.

The gene calls are TRBV29-1 and TRBJ1-1; a weak D match, TRBD1 (6 bases). CDR3 length equals 14 residues. V dropped 6 bases and J dropped 1 base, with 15 bases sitting between them. Germline V gene sequence: CDR1 SQVTM, CDR2 ANQGSEA. CDR3 DNA: TGCAGCGTGAGGGGGGGCAGGAAGAACACTGAAGCTTTCTTT. The encoded protein is CSVRGGRKNTEAFF.

V usage is TRBV28 and J usage is TRBJ2-1; 10 bases line up with TRBD2. CDR1 is MDHEN and CDR2 is SYDVKM in the germline V gene. The junction had 5 bases not matched to a gene; V was cut back by 1 base and J by 2 bases. The CDR3 length is 17 residues. The CDR3 loop is CASSLFASGGAYNEQFF. The CDR3 coding sequence is TGTGCCAGCAGTTTATTTGCTAGCGGGGGCGCCTACAATGAGCAGTTCTTC.

V and J are TRBV7-3 and TRBJ2-1; D is unresolved. CDR1 and CDR2 from the germline V gene are SGHTA and FQGTGA. V shed 2 bases and J shed 5 bases, with 7 bases lying between them. CDR3 size: 13 residues. The CDR3 loop is CASSLDKNNEQFF. The CDR3 DNA sequence: TGTGCCAGCAGCTTAGACAAAAACAATGAGCAGTTCTTC.

This clone was recorded a few times. The V call is TRBV6-5, the J call TRBJ1-5; 10 bases agree with TRBD1. J lost 2 bases, V lost 3 bases, and 4 bases had no gene match. This CDR3 is 16 amino acids long. Germline V gene data show CDR1 as MNHEY and CDR2 as SVGAGI. The CDR3 DNA follows: TGTGCCAGCAGTTATACCGGGACAGGGGGCAATCAGCCCCAGCATTTT. Amino acid sequence: CASSYTGTGGNQPQHF.

The chain combines TRBV18 with TRBJ1-6, with TRBD1 as a possible D gene (5 bases). The V end lost 6 bases, the J end lost 7 bases, and 16 bases lay between the germline ends. The germline V gene has CDR1 KGHSH and CDR2 LQKENI. The CDR3 has 15 amino acids. CDR3 in DNA: TGTGCCAGCTCCCCGATCGGGGGTTTCAATTCACCCCTCCACTTT. It translates to CASSPIGGFNSPLHF.

This chain links TRBV7-8 with TRBJ2-3, with TRBD2 matching 7 bases. This CDR3 comprises 14 residues. V was pared by 5 bases and J by 2 bases, with 4 bases of the junction left unmatched. The germline V gene encodes CDR1 SGHVS and CDR2 FQNEAQ. Written as DNA, the CDR3 is TGTGCCAGCAGCCCCGGGGGGTTCACAGATACGCAGTATTTT. As protein: CASSPGGFTDTQYF.

V and J are TRBV18 and TRBJ1-6, with D possibly matching TRBD1 (6 bases). Looked up from germline, CDR1 is KGHSH and CDR2 is LQKENI. Trimming left V 3 bases short and J 12 bases short, with 15 bases between. CDR3 length: 14 amino acids. CDR3 region: CASSPGVDSRPLHF. DNA for the CDR3: TGTGCCAGCTCACCGGGGGTGGACAGCCGACCCCTCCACTTT. Filled out from reference TRBV18 and TRBJ1-6, the complete variable domain reads NAGVMQNPRHLVRRRGQEARLRCSPMKGHSHVYWYRQLPEEGLKFMVYLQKENIIDESGMPKERFSAEFPKEGPSILRIQQVVRGDSAAYFCASSPGVDSRPLHFGNGTRLTVT.

The chain's CDR3 is CSVSPGGIGTEAFF. CDR3 nucleotides: TGCAGCGTTTCTCCTGGGGGGATCGGCACTGAAGCTTTCTTT. This chain connects TRBV29-1 to TRBJ1-1, with D tentatively TRBD1 (5 bases). The germline gives CDR1 SQVTM, CDR2 ANQGSEA. V gave up 5 bases and J gave up 4 bases, with 17 bases separating them. The CDR3 extends over 14 amino acids.

The chain carries TRBV28 and TRBJ1-4; 8 bases map to TRBD1. The CDR3 spans 15 residues. The V gene end was trimmed by 4 bases and the J gene end by 8 bases; junction bases not matched to a gene: 9. The germline gives CDR1 MDHEN, CDR2 SYDVKM. CDR3 loop: CASSSPSRQGEKLFF. The CDR3 nucleotides are TGTGCCAGCAGTTCCCCTTCCCGACAGGGGGAAAAACTGTTTTTT.

This chain links TRBV4-2 with TRBJ2-1, with TRBD2 matching 10 bases. After removal of 0 bases from V and 5 bases from J, the junction contained 4 bases not matched to a gene. This CDR3 is 16 amino acids long. CDR1 and CDR2 (germline): LGHNA, YNFKEQ. The CDR3 here is CASSQEPSGGNNEQFF. As DNA, the CDR3 is TGTGCCAGCAGCCAAGAACCTAGCGGGGGTAACAATGAGCAGTTCTTC.

The rearrangement joins TRBV10-1 to TRBJ2-2, with TRBD2 identical over 9 bases. J was trimmed by 4 bases and V by 3 bases; bases with no gene match: 12. The CDR3 is 18 residues long. The germline gives CDR1 WNHNN, CDR2 SYGVQD (reference sequence). The CDR3 sequence: CASSDILEAGGPTGELFF. The DNA of the CDR3 is TGCGCCAGCAGTGATATCTTGGAAGCGGGGGGCCCCACCGGGGAGCTGTTTTTT.

The genes are TRBV5-4 and TRBJ1-6; a possible D gene is TRBD1 (5 bases). The CDR3 is 14 amino acids. Germline V gene sequence: CDR1 SGHNT, CDR2 YYREEE (reference sequence). With 4 bases removed from V and 14 bases from J, the gap between germline ends came to 19 bases. CDR3 DNA: TGTGCCAGCAGCCCCTCAGACGGGACGGGGGCCCTCCACTTT. This codes for CASSPSDGTGALHF.

The genes are TRBV30 and TRBJ2-2, with 7 nucleotides matching TRBD2. Losses at the gene ends were 0 bases for V and 4 bases for J; bases not matched to a gene: 5. The V gene's germline CDR1 is GTSNPN and CDR2 SVGIG (reference sequence). This CDR3 contains 15 residues. The CDR3 sequence is CAWSVGLAVTGELFF. CDR3 DNA: TGTGCCTGGAGTGTTGGGCTAGCGGTCACCGGGGAGCTGTTTTTT.

V and J are TRBV28 and TRBJ1-2, with D perhaps matching TRBD1 (6 bases). Trimming cost V 5 bases and J 8 bases, with 6 bases left between them. The CDR3 loop spans 10 amino acids. CDR1 and CDR2 from the germline V gene are MDHEN and SYDVKM. CDR3 nucleotide sequence: TGTGCCAGCAGTGGACAGGGCTACACCTTC. This sequence encodes CASSGQGYTF.

The chain combines TRBV12-5 with TRBJ2-3; 10 bases map to TRBD2. This CDR3 comprises 16 residues. Per germline, CDR1 LGHNT and CDR2 FRNRAP. The ends lost 3 bases at V and 7 bases at J; junction bases unmatched: 10. The CDR3 coding sequence is TGTGCTAGTGGTTTACGCTTGAGCGGGGGGGAAAATACGCAGTATTTT. Its protein is CASGLRLSGGENTQYF.

This clone has a handful of counts. This chain connects TRBV10-3 to TRBJ2-2; D not certain. CDR1 is ENHRY, CDR2 SYGVKD, per germline. Trimming removed 4 bases at V and 2 bases at J, with 8 bases between. The CDR3 spans 14 residues. The CDR3 bases are TGTGCCATCAGTGTGGGCAGTAACACCGGGGAGCTGTTTTTT. Amino acid sequence: CAISVGSNTGELFF.

The chain links TRBV23-1 to TRBJ2-7; 10 bases are shared with TRBD1. TRBV23-1 is an ORF, with its function uncertain. Losses at the gene ends were 2 bases for V and 3 bases for J; bases not matched to a gene: 13. This CDR3 has 18 residues. The CDR3: CASSQRGDRGSLSYEQYF. DNA of the CDR3: TGCGCCAGCAGTCAACGGGGGGACAGGGGTTCCCTCAGCTACGAGCAGTACTTC.

The V gene is TRBV7-6, the J gene TRBJ1-4; a possible D gene is TRBD1 (5 bases). V lost 4 bases and J lost 7, with 16 bases in between. In germline, CDR1 is SGHVS, CDR2 FNYEAQ. This CDR3 is built from 15 residues. CDR3 nucleotides: TGTGCCAGCAGCTCGGCCACTCGGAGGGGTGAAAAACTGTTTTTT. Translated: CASSSATRRGEKLFF.

J is TRBJ2-5 and V is TRBV7-8; D is possibly TRBD2 (6 bases). V was trimmed by 3 bases and J by 7 bases, leaving 15 bases between them. This CDR3 comprises 14 residues. Germline V gene data show CDR1 as SGHVS and CDR2 as FQNEAQ. This CDR3 is CASSFAGFQMTQYF. CDR3 in DNA: TGTGCCAGCAGCTTTGCGGGGTTCCAAATGACCCAGTACTTC.

The chain combines TRBV5-1 with TRBJ1-1; 7 nucleotides line up with TRBD1. The CDR3 spans 12 residues. Germline-derived CDR1 and CDR2 are SGHRS and YFSETQ. V shed 5 bases and J 4 bases; nucleotides not matched to a gene: 2. The CDR3 loop is CASRAGGTEAFF. CDR3 DNA: TGCGCCAGCAGGGCAGGGGGCACTGAAGCTTTCTTT.